Listed here is a single T cell receptor beta chain. Its antigen is unknown. Per-nucleotide qualities are absent, and no much larger clonotype sits a single base away. The immunoSEQ Assay, a bias-controlled multiplex PCR, was used to amplify TCRbeta CDR3 regions from genomic DNA. Per the source publication's procedure: Within the assay, amplification of reference gene primers was used to estimate how many nucleated cells each sample contained. To quantify the absolute abundance of each unique TCRbeta CDR3 rearrangement, sequence reads were collapsed and filtered. For each sample, productive Simpson clonality was calculated as the square root of Simpson's diversity index over productive rearrangements. TCRdb provides this immuneACCESS table in a form limited to in-frame rearrangements. Some clones are lacking; in checked studies, under half of them reflect an unresolved V gene, and why the rest are absent is not known. V, J and clone size were drawn from that table, and D and trimming were deduced from the DNA. Counted in this sample were 130,000 or so clones; roughly 84% of them appeared once. 1.1% to 1.5% of the sample is taken by the ten largest.

V ends up 3 bases short and J 13 bases short, with an unmatched junction base count of 14. Taken from the germline V gene (reference sequence), the CDR1 and CDR2 loops are LNHDA and SQIVND. The CDR3 sequence holds 16 residues, the cysteine and phenylalanine included. The CDR3 DNA has 48 bases and is translated from base 1. This record comes from a study of blood T cell repertoires in COVID-19 (dated by TCRdb to 2018 to 2021). About the full investigation: The collaborator samples originated in the United States, Italy and Spain and spanned the acute and convalescent phases of COVID-19. The prospective study material was composed of cDNA or gDNA derived from T cells, B-cell-depleted T cells, or PBMCs. Deeply sampled blood TCRbeta repertoires from subjects exposed to, actively infected with, or recovered from COVID-19 were included in the dataset. A freely available public database, intended as a resource for researchers studying the immune response to SARS-CoV-2, is where the repertoires were released. The samples were drawn from the first 160 participants of the ongoing ImmuneRACE study and from some 1,300 subjects provided by 6 global collaborators. The sample metadata nearly always contained a de-identified subject ID, COVID-19 status, age in years and sex. HLA class I and class II types, where available, came from metadata supplied by the sample provider rather than from assay-based typing. The full study reports these points: The quantity of clinical and demographic metadata differed by source and by participant and was supplied without curation.

Whole blood was collected in K2EDTA tubes by collaborating institutions according to the institutions' own protocols. For TCRbeta analysis, collaborator samples were shipped as frozen whole blood, as isolated PBMCs, or as DNA extracted from either sample type. Sequences were obtained from peripheral blood. The chain uses TRBV19 and TRBJ1-6; TRBD1 agrees with 8 junctional bases. This clonotype was sampled from a man in his 60s with acute or convalescent COVID-19. The CDR3 corresponds to CASSMGDRLSVTPLHF. The sequenced DNA is TGTGCCAGTAGTATGGGGGACAGGCTAAGTGTGACGCCCCTCCACTTT.